Here is one T cell receptor beta chain with its context. V lost 4 bases to trimming and J lost 5 bases; unmatched junction nucleotides: 9. Germline V gives CDR1 SQVTM, CDR2 ANQGSEA. The CDR3 spans 15 residues. This sample is drawn from a study of blood T cell repertoires in COVID-19. The overall study: Specimens from acute and convalescent COVID-19 originated in the United States, Italy and Spain.

Original processing methods: The assay estimated nucleated cells by amplifying reference gene primers. The protocol was immunoSEQ multiplex PCR, while the TCRdb copy is restricted to in-frame clones and leaves out a portion. V and J calls and clone size are those listed in that table; D and trimming were worked out from the DNA. The profile shows around 140,000 clones, more than 60% of them singletons. The receptor was isolated from a woman between 65 and 79 years old with acute or convalescent COVID-19. Input material: peripheral blood. V and J are TRBV29-1 and TRBJ2-3, with 10 positions matching TRBD2. Written as DNA, the CDR3 is TGCAGCGTTGCCCCCAGCGGGGGGGCGTTAGATACGCAGTATTTT. It encodes CSVAPSGGALDTQYF.